This record looks at one TCR beta chain sequence and its context. This entry is derived from a study of control samples from healthy donors and cancer patients. Only in-frame clones appear in the TCRdb table, and some are missing; sequencing was by immunoSEQ multiplex PCR. The sample has around 100,000 clones, 80% to 95% seen once. This CDR3 is built from 13 residues. V shed 6 bases and J shed 6 bases, with 12 bases lying between them. Germline loops: CDR1 MNHEY, CDR2 SVGAGI. Source material: blood. This rearrangement joins TRBV6-5 to TRBJ1-5; D uncertain. The source of this sequence is a human donor in good health. The donor label of this sample is uncertain. This CDR3 reads CASRLEFGQPQHF. The CDR3 bases are TGTGCCAGCAGGTTGGAATTTGGTCAGCCCCAGCATTTT.